A single T cell receptor (beta chain) is shown here with its context. Repertoires were generated with immunoSEQ multiplex PCR, while TCRdb's copy carries only in-frame clones and drops some. The repertoire holds about 14,000 clones, with nearly 85% as singletons. The V and J ends lost 5 bases and 7 bases, in that order; junction bases with no gene match: 8. Per the germline V gene, CDR1 is SGHNT and CDR2 is YENEEA. This CDR3 is built from 15 residues. The sample belongs to a study of OX40 agonist ivuxolimab in advanced cancers. The chain combines TRBV11-3 with TRBJ2-2, with TRBD1 matching over 9 bases. The source is an adult with an advanced solid tumor such as melanoma, head and neck, liver or kidney cancer. This specimen was CD4+ or CD8+ T cells sorted from blood, taken in a trial of the OX40 agonist ivuxolimab. CDR3 amino acids: CASSDRDRVDGELFF. Here the CDR3 DNA reads TGTGCCAGCAGCGACCGGGACAGGGTGGACGGGGAGCTGTTTTTT.